The 25 T cell receptor beta chains presented below share a single source sample, sequenced in a study of T cells in Graves' hyperthyroidism and ophthalmopathy. The investigators amplified TCR beta CDR3 regions from RNA transcripts. TCR CDR3 regions were first amplified by RT-PCR with HTBI primers. Using its own MiXCR run on the multiplex PCR reads, TCRdb lists one record per CDR3 protein. The sample carries hundreds of thousands of distinct CDR3 sequences, just under 45% recorded once. The specimen was peripheral blood or thyroid tissue (not recorded which). These receptors all stem from an adult man with Graves' disease, either hyperthyroidism or ophthalmopathy (not recorded which).

The chain employs TRBV25-1 and TRBJ1-2; 9 bases are a match to TRBD1. This CDR3 is 14 amino acids long. Unmatched junction bases numbered 10, after V lost 11 bases and J lost 3 bases. Germline values: CDR1 MGHDK, CDR2 SYGVNS. As DNA, the CDR3 is TGTGCCTGGCGGCCCCGGGACAGGGACTATGGCTACACCTTC. Its protein is CAWRPRDRDYGYTF.

This clonotype has ten or more counts. The chain couples TRBV7-9 to TRBJ2-7; 8 bases align to TRBD1. CDR3 size: 14 residues. Per the germline V gene, CDR1 is SEHNR and CDR2 is FQNEAQ (reference sequence). J lost 3 bases, V lost 5 bases, and 6 bases had no gene match. DNA for the CDR3: TGTGCCAGCAGCGCTGCCGGGACAGGCTACGAGCAGTACTTC. Translating gives CASSAAGTGYEQYF.

The count of this clonotype is one. One end of the junction is discordant with germline, which a read error may explain. V is TRBV7-9 and J is TRBJ1-1, with D unclear. Germline CDR1 SEHNR, CDR2 FQNEAQ (reference sequence). The length of the CDR3 is 12 residues. The DNA of the CDR3 is TGTGTCAGCAGCTTGGGGATCGCTGAAGCTTTCTTT. This sequence encodes CVSSLGIAEAFF.

This clonotype was seen many times. The chain carries TRBV10-3 and TRBJ1-5; the match to TRBD1 covers 7 bases. Looked up from germline, CDR1 is ENHRY and CDR2 is SYGVKD. V gave up 3 bases and J gave up 1 base; unmatched junction bases: 3. There are 15 residues in the CDR3. The CDR3 reads CAISDLDRSNQPQHF. The DNA for the CDR3 is TGTGCCATCAGTGATTTGGACAGGAGCAATCAGCCCCAGCATTTT.

This clonotype was recorded many times. This chain uses TRBV7-9 with TRBJ2-7; 7 positions match TRBD1. The ends lost 8 bases at V and 2 bases at J; junction bases unmatched: 6. Per germline, CDR1 SEHNR and CDR2 FQNEAQ (reference sequence). The CDR3 totals 13 residues. In DNA, the CDR3 is TGTGCCAGCGGGGACAGTCCTACCTACGAGCAGTACTTC. Encoded protein: CASGDSPTYEQYF.

The chain joins TRBV2 to TRBJ1-4; possibly TRBD1 for D (6 bases). V shed 5 bases and J shed 6 bases, with 16 bases lying between them. The CDR3 is 15 residues long. Germline values: CDR1 SNHLY, CDR2 FYNNEI. The CDR3, as DNA: TGTGCCAGCAGTTGGGCAGGGGAACTGTATGAAAAACTGTTTTTT. It specifies CASSWAGELYEKLFF.

This chain joins TRBV24-1 and TRBJ1-5; perhaps TRBD1 as D (6 bases). The V gene lost 11 bases and the J gene lost 1 base, with 17 bases spanning the gap. This CDR3 is built from 15 residues. Germline V lookup: CDR1 KGHDR, CDR2 SFDVKD. The CDR3 loop is CASKAEQGSNQPQHF. In DNA form, the CDR3 reads TGTGCCAGCAAGGCGGAACAGGGCAGCAATCAGCCCCAGCATTTT.

In its sample, this clonotype was seen a few times. The CDR3: CASSALTGSYEQYF. In DNA, the CDR3 is TGTGCCAGCAGTGCTCTGACAGGGTCCTACGAGCAGTACTTC. The chain is built from TRBV7-2 and TRBJ2-7; 7 bases map to TRBD1. Germline CDR1 SGHTA, CDR2 FQGNSA. Losses at the gene ends were 6 bases for V and 1 base for J; bases not matched to a gene: 6. The CDR3 extends over 14 amino acids.

This clonotype was observed many times. The V and J genes are TRBV7-2 and TRBJ1-1; unclear D gene. Trimming removed 6 bases at V and 5 bases at J, with 10 bases between. This CDR3 contains 12 residues. CDR1 SGHTA and CDR2 FQGNSA come from the germline V gene. The CDR3: CASRGSRTEAFF. DNA of the CDR3: TGTGCCAGCAGGGGCAGCAGGACTGAAGCTTTCTTT.

This clonotype was picked up many times. This sequence joins TRBV10-3 and TRBJ1-1; D ambiguous. CDR1 is ENHRY, CDR2 SYGVKD, per germline. The CDR3 runs 12 residues. V shed 7 bases and J shed 1 base, with 7 bases lying between them. CDR3 DNA: TGTGCCATCACAGGTACGAACACTGAAGCTTTCTTT. Its translation: CAITGTNTEAFF.

Many counts were recorded for this clonotype. The chain links TRBV14 to TRBJ1-1; TRBD1 might be the D (5 bases). Trimming cost V 5 bases and J 2 bases, with 18 bases left between them. This CDR3 contains 16 residues. The germline V gene encodes CDR1 SGHDN and CDR2 FVKESK. CDR3 amino acids: CASSSIDRILNTEAFF. The DNA of the CDR3 is TGTGCCAGCAGCTCGATAGACAGAATCCTAAACACTGAAGCTTTCTTT. Looking up the rest from reference TRBV14 and TRBJ1-1 gives the full variable domain: EAGVTQFPSHSVIEKGQTVTLRCDPISGHDNLYWYRRVMGKEIKFLLHFVKESKQDESGMPNNRFLAERTGGTYSTLKVQPAELEDSGVYFCASSSIDRILNTEAFFGQGTRLTVV.

This rearrangement joins TRBV25-1 to TRBJ1-4, with 7 bases matching TRBD1. From germline, CDR1 is MGHDK and CDR2 SYGVNS. The V segment lost 5 bases and the J segment 6 bases; nucleotides outside the gene matches: 6. This CDR3 comprises 14 residues. The CDR3 DNA sequence: TGTGCCAGCAGTTACTCCCAGGGGGATGAAAAACTGTTTTTT. Its protein product is CASSYSQGDEKLFF.

This clonotype was observed a few times. The chain couples TRBV7-6 to TRBJ1-2; weak D call: TRBD1 (6 bases). Germline V gives CDR1 SGHVS, CDR2 FNYEAQ. The CDR3 totals 14 residues. With 5 bases removed from V and 8 bases from J, the gap between germline ends came to 18 bases. The DNA for the CDR3 is TGTGCCAGCAGCGACCCGGACAGCTACCGGGGCTACACCTTC. Protein: CASSDPDSYRGYTF.

The rearrangement joins TRBV19 to TRBJ1-2; D is undetermined. The CDR3 contains 14 residues. V lost 7 bases and J 2 bases, leaving 14 bases between the germline ends. CDR1 is LNHDA, CDR2 SQIVND, per germline (reference sequence). CDR3 residues: CASNPLSVNYGYTF. The CDR3 DNA follows: TGTGCCAGTAATCCCCTGAGCGTAAACTATGGCTACACCTTC. Based on the CDR3 plus reference TRBV19 and TRBJ1-2, the full variable domain is DGGITQSPKYLFRKEGQNVTLSCEQNLNHDAMYWYRQDPGQGLRLIYYSQIVNDFQKGDIAEGYSVSREKKESFPLTVTSAQKNPTAFYLCASNPLSVNYGYTFGSGTRLTVV.

The CDR3 coding sequence is TGTGCCAGCAGGCGGATGGGAAGGAACTCCGAGCAGTACTTC. This gives the protein CASRRMGRNSEQYF. The J gene is TRBJ2-7, the V gene TRBV6-5, with unresolved D. CDR3 length: 14 amino acids. Germline V gene lookup returns CDR1 MNHEY and CDR2 SVGAGI. V lost 6 bases to trimming and J lost 6 bases, with 18 bases between them.

The chain links TRBV10-3 to TRBJ1-2, with D perhaps TRBD1 (5 bases). The CDR3 is 9 amino acids. Germline V lookup: CDR1 ENHRY, CDR2 SYGVKD. The CDR3 DNA sequence: TGTGCTAGCGAGGGGCTGGACACCTTC. Its protein is CASEGLDTF.

This clonotype was recorded many times. The gene calls are TRBV15 and TRBJ1-5, with 7 bases that match TRBD1. J lost 0 bases, V lost 7 bases, and 3 bases had no gene match. Per the germline V gene, CDR1 is LNHNV and CDR2 is YYDKDF (reference sequence). The CDR3 runs to 14 residues. The chain's CDR3 is CATKQGYSNQPQHF. CDR3 DNA sequence: TGTGCCACCAAACAGGGGTATAGCAATCAGCCCCAGCATTTT.

The chain links TRBV10-3 to TRBJ1-1; D ambiguous. CDR1 and CDR2 from the germline V gene are ENHRY and SYGVKD. The ends were cut back, 5 bases at V and 6 bases at J, with 16 bases in the middle. The CDR3 length is 14 residues. CDR3 nucleotide sequence: TGTGCCATCAGTCGCACCTCGACGGGGTCTGAAGCTTTCTTT. Translating gives CAISRTSTGSEAFF.

This clonotype occurred many times. The chain recombines TRBV19 with TRBJ2-7; a weak D match, TRBD1 (6 bases). The V gene's germline CDR1 is LNHDA and CDR2 SQIVND (reference sequence). The CDR3 spans 13 residues. V gave up 3 bases and J gave up 6 bases, with 12 bases separating them. The CDR3 here is CASSMHRVAEQYF. CDR3 nucleotides: TGTGCCAGTAGTATGCACAGGGTAGCCGAGCAGTACTTC.

The rearrangement joins TRBV11-2 to TRBJ2-2; no reliable D call. Germline V gene sequence: CDR1 SGHAT, CDR2 FQNNGV. This CDR3 comprises 14 residues. V lost 1 base to trimming and J lost 6 bases, with 9 bases between them. CDR3: CASSLGHLAGELFF. Here the CDR3 DNA reads TGTGCCAGCAGCTTAGGCCACCTCGCCGGGGAGCTGTTTTTT.

The chain links TRBV5-1 to TRBJ1-5, with TRBD1 as a possible D gene (5 bases). The CDR3 runs 15 residues. Trimming cost V 0 bases and J 3 bases, with 10 bases left between them. Germline V CDR1 and CDR2: SGHRS, YFSETQ. CDR3 amino acids: CASSLESGPNQPQHF. The DNA for the CDR3 is TGCGCCAGCAGCTTGGAATCAGGGCCCAATCAGCCCCAGCATTTT.

About this clonotype: A junction boundary mismatches the germline segment, possibly from a read error. V is TRBV7-9 and J is TRBJ1-3; D is ambiguous. Per the germline V gene, CDR1 is SEHNR and CDR2 is FQNEAQ (reference sequence). The CDR3 sequence is 15 residues long. The CDR3 protein is CASSQDMSGGNTIYF. As DNA, the CDR3 is TGCGCCAGCAGCCAAGATATGTCGGGGGGAAACACCATATATTTT. The whole variable domain, remainder taken from reference TRBV7-9 and TRBJ1-3, is DTGVSQNPRHKITKRGQNVTFRCDPISEHNRLYWYRQTLGQGPEFLTYFQNEAQLEKSRLLSDRFSAERPKGSFSTLEIQRTEQGDSAMYLCASSQDMSGGNTIYFGEGSWLTVV.

The CDR3 DNA reads as TGCGCCAGCAGCCAAGTCAAGGGACGAAGTTCACCCCTCCACTTT. Encoded protein: CASSQVKGRSSPLHF. The gene calls are TRBV5-1 and TRBJ1-6, with D maybe TRBD1 (5 bases). V lost 4 bases, J lost 9 bases, and 17 bases lay in between. The CDR3 is made up of 15 amino acids. Germline CDR1 SGHRS, CDR2 YFSETQ.

The V call is TRBV29-1, the J call TRBJ1-2; possible D gene TRBD1, 6 bases. Trimming left V 4 bases short and J 11 bases short, with 14 bases between. The CDR3 is 11 amino acids. Germline lookup yields CDR1 SQVTM and CDR2 ANQGSEA. CDR3 sequence (DNA): TGCAGCGTTGTGGACGAAACAGGGTACACCTTC. Its protein product is CSVVDETGYTF.

The table lists this clonotype with many counts. This sequence joins TRBV15 and TRBJ1-2; D may be TRBD1 (5 bases). The ends were cut back, 0 bases at V and 6 bases at J, with 14 bases in the middle. The CDR3 spans 15 residues. Germline V CDR1 and CDR2: LNHNV, YYDKDF (reference sequence). DNA of the CDR3: TGTGCCACCAGCAGAGAGATGGGCAGGGACCATGGCTACACCTTC. It codes for CATSREMGRDHGYTF.